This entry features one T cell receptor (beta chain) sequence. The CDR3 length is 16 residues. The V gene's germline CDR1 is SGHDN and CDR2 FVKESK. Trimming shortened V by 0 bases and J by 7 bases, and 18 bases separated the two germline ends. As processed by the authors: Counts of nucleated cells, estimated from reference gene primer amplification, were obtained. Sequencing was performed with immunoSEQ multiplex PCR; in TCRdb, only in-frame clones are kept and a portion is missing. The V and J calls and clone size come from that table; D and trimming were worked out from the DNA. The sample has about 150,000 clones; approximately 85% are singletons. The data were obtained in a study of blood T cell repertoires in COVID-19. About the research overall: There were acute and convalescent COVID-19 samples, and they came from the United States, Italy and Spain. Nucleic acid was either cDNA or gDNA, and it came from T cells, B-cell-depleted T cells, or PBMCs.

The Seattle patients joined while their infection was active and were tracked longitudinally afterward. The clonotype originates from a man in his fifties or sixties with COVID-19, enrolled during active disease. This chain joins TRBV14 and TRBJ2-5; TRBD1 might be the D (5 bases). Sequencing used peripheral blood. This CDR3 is CASSQDRAGQAWTQYF. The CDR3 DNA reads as TGTGCCAGCAGCCAAGACAGGGCAGGGCAAGCGTGGACCCAGTACTTC.